A selection of T cell receptor beta chains follows, all from one sample in a study of T-cell reconstitution after alpha-beta-depleted transplantation in children. In TCRdb, the PCR reads were re-called with MiXCR into one record per CDR3 protein. This table holds roughly 120,000 distinct CDR3 sequences, about 21% found once. The sample here was PBMCs, mostly from graft donor cells, taken 180 days after TCRalphabeta/CD19-depleted stem cell transplant. The receptors stem from a male patient under 10 years old who had a stem cell transplant for chronic granulomatous disease, so the T cells may come from the graft donor. CDR3s include the opening cysteine and the closing phenylalanine or tryptophan.

J	length	V	CDR3
TRBJ2-1	14	TRBV18	CASSPTSGKYEQFF
TRBJ2-1	16	TRBV7-8	CASSLNAGSSYNEQFF
TRBJ2-1	14	TRBV20-1	CSAREGQGWDEQFF
TRBJ2-7	12	TRBV29-1	CSVQDGLYEQYF
TRBJ1-4	15	TRBV25-1	CASSPLGTGIEKLFF
TRBJ2-7	14	TRBV29-1	CSVGVGGSSYEQYF
TRBJ2-1	14	TRBV29-1	CSVEEASGFYEQFF
TRBJ2-1	13	TRBV10-1	CASGEDLNNEQFF
TRBJ1-2	14	TRBV4-3	CASSQTTANYGYTF
TRBJ1-6	13	TRBV12-3/TRBV12-4	CASSLASVETLHF
TRBJ2-5	15	TRBV6-1	CASINRQAAFETQYF
TRBJ2-5	15	TRBV7-6	CASSHHPSGQETQYF
TRBJ2-5	13	TRBV27	CASSPGSGKTQYF
TRBJ2-2	16	TRBV20-1	CSARDLAEGETGELFF
TRBJ2-7	16	TRBV5-5	CASSALTAMSSYEQYF
TRBJ2-1	15	TRBV5-1	CASFPRFNSYNEQFF
TRBJ2-3	15	TRBV12-3/TRBV12-4	CASSPHWGSTDTQYF
TRBJ1-2	12	TRBV12-3/TRBV12-4	CASFMGRYGYTF
TRBJ2-1	13	TRBV27	CASSLVATNEQFF
TRBJ1-1	13	TRBV20-1	CSVPSPGGTEAFF
TRBJ2-5	16	TRBV25-1	CASSEFRGRASETQYF
TRBJ2-3	12	TRBV6-5	CASSSTVDTQYF
TRBJ2-1	13	TRBV20-1	CSARGPGLYEQFF
TRBJ2-7	16	TRBV20-1	CSARDPRSGAHYEQYF
TRBJ2-7	15	TRBV20-1	CSASRGTGGIYEQYF
TRBJ1-6	13	TRBV6-1	CASSPSNIAPLHF
TRBJ1-1	15	TRBV5-6	CASSLERGSRTEAFF
TRBJ2-7	13	TRBV11-2	CASSLGLVYEQYF
TRBJ2-3	12	TRBV6-6	CASRGKLDTQYF
TRBJ1-2	14	TRBV20-1	CSAPKTPSHYGYTF
TRBJ2-7	14	TRBV7-2	CASSLQAGAYEQYF
TRBJ2-7	14	TRBV7-2	CASSLSPSSYEQYF
TRBJ1-1	19	TRBV12-3/TRBV12-4	CASSFLARTTIKSNTEAFF
TRBJ1-6	13	TRBV10-3	CAISTGGTSPLHF
TRBJ2-3	15	TRBV20-1	CSALNRVASTDTQYF
TRBJ1-3	14	TRBV10-3	CAIKTGLPGNTIYF
TRBJ2-2	14	TRBV15	CATSRDKGSGELFF
TRBJ1-2	15	TRBV12-3/TRBV12-4	CASSGGTVAYYGYTF
TRBJ2-7	13	TRBV7-2	CASSGSLTYEQYF
TRBJ2-1	10	TRBV25-1	CASEGNEQFF
TRBJ2-7	14	TRBV4-3	CASSQDPGPYEQYF
TRBJ1-3	16	TRBV4-3	CASSRDREYSGNTIYF
TRBJ2-7	13	TRBV20-1	CSARGQGPYEQYF
TRBJ2-7	15	TRBV20-1	CSAGSWDTDVDEQYF
TRBJ2-3	17	TRBV10-3	CAITTSPTSGGTDTQYF
TRBJ2-5	15	TRBV18	CASSPDYHHQETQYF
TRBJ2-5	13	TRBV11-2	CASSSSGPRTQYF
TRBJ2-2	11	TRBV19	CASSLLGELFF
TRBJ2-1	13	TRBV15	CATSRHPSGEQFF
TRBJ2-5	16	TRBV2	CASSEAIGRERETQYF
TRBJ2-1	15	TRBV11-2	CASSLGGGGYNEQFF